The subject of this entry is one TCR beta chain. The protocol was immunoSEQ multiplex PCR, while the TCRdb copy is restricted to in-frame clones and leaves out a portion. Of approximately 350,000 clones in the sample, approximately 90% were seen once. These data belong to a study of blood T cell repertoires in COVID-19. On the study more broadly: T cells, B-cell-depleted T cells, or PBMCs provided the cDNA or gDNA that served as material.

J was trimmed by 3 bases and V by 3 bases; bases with no gene match: 5. Looked up from germline, CDR1 is ENHRY and CDR2 is SYGVKD. This CDR3 is 16 amino acids long. This chain connects TRBV10-3 to TRBJ1-6; TRBD1 agrees at 7 bases. The origin of this receptor is a woman aged 18-29 years who had recovered from COVID-19. The source material was peripheral blood. This chain's CDR3 is CAISERQGDYNSPLHF. DNA of the CDR3: TGTGCCATCAGTGAACGACAGGGCGACTATAATTCACCCCTCCACTTT.